This T cell receptor beta chain was profiled in a study of CD8+ T cells in alopecia areata. Reverse transcription of extracted RNA yielded cDNA, which provided the sequencing template. Sequenced by immunoSEQ multiplex PCR; TCRdb stores in-frame clones only, minus some. The data show about 140,000 clones, about 85% seen once. Sample treatment: oral pan-JAK inhibitor, 5-10 mg twice daily. This CDR3 has 13 residues. Germline V CDR1 and CDR2: SEHNR, FQNEAQ (reference sequence). Deletions cut 3 bases from V and 3 bases from J, with 9 bases between. This TCR came from a human donor with alopecia areata. The sequenced sample was CD8+ T cells sorted from blood, obtained at week 4, from a patient treated with tofacitinib. This sequence joins TRBV7-9 and TRBJ2-7; weak D call: TRBD2 (6 bases). The CDR3 DNA sequence: TGTGCCAGCAGCTTGATTAGCGGCTACGAGCAGTACTTC. As protein: CASSLISGYEQYF.